This T cell receptor (beta chain) was identified during a study of CD8+ T cells in alopecia areata. Study in general: Those treated were given oral tofacitinib at 5 to 10 mg twice daily. People stayed on tofacitinib for 6 to 18 months, then stopped the drug for 6 months. General study points: Both scalp clonality and the expanded CD8+ clones among the top 100 showed a significant decrease with tofacitinib. There were also resident alphabeta T cells of normal skin sequenced in scalp samples.

It was cDNA, reverse transcribed from extracted RNA, that served as the sequencing template. Data came from immunoSEQ multiplex PCR; TCRdb stores just in-frame clones and leaves some out. Of about 190,000 clones in the sample, around 56% are singletons; the top ten hold 0.65% to 0.7%. Per germline, CDR1 GTSNPN and CDR2 SVGIG (reference sequence). The V end lost 4 bases, the J end lost 7 bases, and 17 bases lay between the germline ends. The CDR3 contains 14 residues. Note on this clone: The antigen is unknown.

Treatment given: oral pan-JAK inhibitor, 5-10 mg twice daily. The TCR originated in a human donor with alopecia areata. The chain carries TRBV30 and TRBJ2-1, with D perhaps TRBD1 (6 bases). This material consisted of CD4+ T cells sorted from blood, taken at week 4, from a patient treated with tofacitinib. Written as DNA, the CDR3 is TGTGCCTGGAACGCAGGGGATCGACTGAATGAGCAGTTCTTC. Amino acid sequence: CAWNAGDRLNEQFF.